A single sample is the source of the 32 T cell receptor beta chains below, sequenced in a study of T cells in Graves' hyperthyroidism and ophthalmopathy. It was RNA transcripts that yielded the amplified TCR beta CDR3 regions. The TCR CDR3 was amplified in a first-round RT-PCR using the HTBI primer set. One entry per CDR3 protein, called by TCRdb with MiXCR from the multiplex PCR reads. The sample holds about 840,000 distinct CDR3 sequences; 38% are singletons and the top ten take roughly 8.3%. Material: blood. These receptors came from a man aged 18 to 30 with Graves' hyperthyroidism.

On this clonotype: Relative to the germline gene, one junction end is altered; a read error may explain this. The chain uses TRBV25-1 and TRBJ1-6; D remains ambiguous. The CDR3 is 14 residues long. Germline-derived CDR1 and CDR2 are MGHDK and SYGVNS. The CDR3 DNA is TGTGCCAGCAGTGAGAGCTCCTATAAATCACCCCTCCACTTT. Protein: CASSESSYKSPLHF.

The gene calls are TRBV15 and TRBJ1-5; possibly TRBD1 for D (6 bases). Germline CDR1 reads LNHNV; CDR2 reads YYDKDF (reference sequence). The CDR3 loop spans 14 amino acids. CDR3 sequence: CASTSGDTNQPQHF. The CDR3 nucleotides read TGTGCTAGCACCAGTGGGGACACCAATCAGCCCCAGCATTTT.

Details on this clonotype: One junction end disagrees with the germline gene, perhaps due to a read error. The V call is TRBV2, the J call TRBJ2-5; maybe TRBD1 (5 bases). Germline loops: CDR1 SNHLY, CDR2 FYNNEI. The CDR3 is made up of 14 amino acids. DNA for the CDR3: TGTGCCAGCGGTGAATGGACATACCAAGAGACCCAGTACTTC. As protein: CASGEWTYQETQYF.

The CDR3 DNA reads TGTGCCACCACGGAACAGGGGGCTGTGCAGCCCCAGCATTTT. It yields the protein CATTEQGAVQPQHF. The chain carries TRBV15 and TRBJ1-5, with TRBD1 matching 9 bases. With V trimmed by 7 bases and J by 7 bases, 8 bases remained unmatched. The length of the CDR3 is 14 residues. Germline V gene lookup returns CDR1 LNHNV and CDR2 YYDKDF (reference sequence).

The CDR3 reads CASSSTGVHTEAFF. In DNA form, the CDR3 reads TGTGCCAGCAGTTCGACAGGGGTGCACACTGAAGCTTTCTTT. The gene calls are TRBV12-3 or TRBV12-4 and TRBJ1-1; TRBD1 aligns across 8 bases. Trimming removed 4 bases from V and 3 bases from J; junction bases left unmatched: 4. The CDR3 has 14 residues.

The chain joins TRBV7-2 to TRBJ2-5; the D call may be TRBD1 or TRBD2 (5 bases each). Germline values: CDR1 SGHTA, CDR2 FQGNSA. Trimming pared 1 base from V and 7 bases from J, leaving 13 bases between. This CDR3 comprises 14 residues. The chain's CDR3 is CASSLERERGTQYF. The CDR3 coding sequence is TGTGCCAGCAGCTTAGAGCGAGAGAGGGGGACCCAGTACTTC.

The V call is TRBV7-9, the J call TRBJ2-5; no definite D call. The germline gives CDR1 SEHNR, CDR2 FQNEAQ (reference sequence). Trimming removed 0 bases at V and 5 bases at J, with 13 bases between. CDR3 length: 15 amino acids. The CDR3 DNA sequence: TGTGCCAGCAGCTTAGCCGGACCAGCCAGGGAGACCCAGTACTTC. This codes for CASSLAGPARETQYF.

This clonotype was recorded a few times. The chain has TRBV4-1 and TRBJ1-5; no firm D call. Germline V gene data show CDR1 as MGHRA and CDR2 as YSYEKL. The CDR3 runs to 14 residues. Between the trimmed V and J ends, which lost 4 bases and 3 bases, there was a span of 10 bases. The DNA for the CDR3 is TGCGCCAGCAGCCGGGTGGGTTCCAATCAGCCCCAGCATTTT. Amino acid sequence: CASSRVGSNQPQHF.

The chain links TRBV7-9 to TRBJ1-1; D gene uncertain. V was pared by 5 bases and J by 1 base, with 11 bases between. The CDR3 covers 14 residues. Per germline, CDR1 SEHNR and CDR2 FQNEAQ (reference sequence). The CDR3 bases are TGTGCCAGCAGCCAAGGTTGGGAGAACACTGAAGCTTTCTTT. It translates to CASSQGWENTEAFF.

This chain's CDR3 is CATTKKTGRSEAFF. In DNA, the CDR3 is TGTGCCACCACTAAAAAGACAGGTCGCAGCGAAGCTTTCTTT. The V call is TRBV12-3 or TRBV12-4, the J call TRBJ1-1; TRBD1 is a possible D gene (6 bases). Trimming took 10 bases from V and 8 from J, leaving 23 bases between them. The CDR3 has 14 amino acids.

The chain uses TRBV6-5 and TRBJ2-7; 8 nucleotides match TRBD1. The junction had 4 bases not matched to a gene; V was cut back by 0 bases and J by 6 bases. CDR3 size: 14 residues. The V gene's germline CDR1 is MNHEY and CDR2 SVGAGI. The CDR3 DNA follows: TGTGCCAGCAGTTACTCCGGACAGGGAGGCGAGCAGTACTTC. Protein: CASSYSGQGGEQYF.

This clonotype was seen a handful of times. CDR3 coding DNA: TGTGCCAGCAGAAGGACGGAGACGACCTCTTACGAGCAGTACTTC. Translation gives CASRRTETTSYEQYF. This chain joins TRBV6-5 and TRBJ2-7; no reliable D call. Trimming took 6 bases from V and 4 from J, leaving 19 bases between them. The CDR3 covers 15 residues. The germline V gene encodes CDR1 MNHEY and CDR2 SVGAGI.

V gene TRBV6-5 combines with J gene TRBJ2-7; 8 bases agree with TRBD2. Germline trimming cut 6 bases from V and 5 bases from J; bases unmatched to any gene: 6. The CDR3 is 13 residues long. Germline CDR1 and CDR2: MNHEY and SVGAGI. The CDR3 DNA is TGTGCCAGCAGCTCGGGAGGGAAGCACGAGCAGTACTTC. It codes for CASSSGGKHEQYF.

This rearrangement joins TRBV7-2 to TRBJ1-1; the D gene is possibly TRBD1 (6 bases). The V gene's germline CDR1 is SGHTA and CDR2 FQGNSA. With 5 bases removed from V and 5 bases from J, the gap between germline ends came to 18 bases. The length of the CDR3 is 15 residues. The CDR3 sequence: CASSQERGPRTEAFF. CDR3 coding DNA: TGTGCCAGCAGCCAAGAACGGGGGCCCAGGACTGAAGCTTTCTTT.

Only one count was recorded for this clonotype. The chain links TRBV29-1 to TRBJ1-2, with D possibly TRBD1 on 5 matching bases. There are 13 residues in the CDR3. Trimming removed 7 bases from V and 3 bases from J, with 15 bases in between. The germline CDR1 and CDR2 sequences are SQVTM and ANQGSEA. The CDR3 DNA reads TGCAGCGCCCCGGGGCAAACATACTATGGCTACACCTTC. As protein: CSAPGQTYYGYTF. Full variable domain (rest looked up from reference TRBV29-1 and TRBJ1-2): SAVISQKPSRDICQRGTSLTIQCQVDSQVTMMFWYRQQPGQSLTLIATANQGSEATYESGFVIDKFPISRPNLTFSTLTVSNMSPEDSSIYLCSAPGQTYYGYTFGSGTRLTVV.

The chain uses TRBV7-2 and TRBJ2-7; possible D gene TRBD1, 7 bases. The CDR3 covers 18 residues. The germline CDR1 and CDR2 sequences are SGHTA and FQGNSA. The germline V and J ends were trimmed by 4 bases and 2 bases, with 24 bases remaining between them. This chain's CDR3 is CASSSPSLRRGLTYEQYF. The CDR3 region has the DNA TGTGCCAGCAGCTCCCCCTCTTTAAGGAGGGGGCTGACCTACGAGCAGTACTTC.

This clonotype was observed at least ten times. This chain joins TRBV7-9 and TRBJ1-1, with 7 bases identical to TRBD1. The V segment lost 0 bases and the J segment 0 bases; nucleotides outside the gene matches: 4. From germline, CDR1 is SEHNR and CDR2 FQNEAQ (reference sequence). The CDR3 consists of 16 residues. Here the CDR3 reads CASSLAGTALNTEAFF. The CDR3 DNA reads TGTGCCAGCAGCTTAGCCGGGACAGCCCTGAACACTGAAGCTTTCTTT.

This clonotype has a count of ten or more. V and J are TRBV9 and TRBJ2-7; no reliable D call. The CDR3 consists of 13 residues. V was clipped by 4 bases and J by 6 bases, with 14 bases between them. Germline V gives CDR1 SGDLS, CDR2 YYNGEE. The CDR3 DNA sequence: TGTGCCAGCAGCCCGAGGCCAGATTCCGAGCAGTACTTC. Amino acid sequence: CASSPRPDSEQYF.

Worth noting for this clonotype: Just one base apart from a much larger clone, this may be a read error. The chain couples TRBV2 to TRBJ2-7; perhaps TRBD1 as D (5 bases). Germline V gene lookup returns CDR1 SNHLY and CDR2 FYNNEI. The CDR3 spans 13 residues. Trimming pared 4 bases from V and 6 bases from J, leaving 13 bases between. DNA of the CDR3: TGTGCCAGCAGTGGGACATACCCCTGCGAGCAGTACTTC. The encoded protein is CASSGTYPCEQYF. The full variable domain, its missing parts supplied by reference TRBV2 and TRBJ2-7, is EPEVTQTPSHQVTQMGQEVILRCVPISNHLYFYWYRQILGQKVEFLVSFYNNEISEKSEIFDDQFSVERPDGSNFTLKIRSTKLEDSAMYFCASSGTYPCEQYFGPGTRLTVT.

The chain has TRBV19 and TRBJ2-5; the match to TRBD1 covers 8 bases. This CDR3 has 17 residues. The germline CDR1 and CDR2 sequences are LNHDA and SQIVND (reference sequence). Trimming removed 3 bases from V and 1 base from J; junction bases left unmatched: 10. DNA for the CDR3: TGTGCCAGTAGTATTGGCCAAACCGGGACAGGCCAAGAGACCCAGTACTTC. It yields the protein CASSIGQTGTGQETQYF. The full variable domain, completed using reference TRBV19 and TRBJ2-5, is DGGITQSPKYLFRKEGQNVTLSCEQNLNHDAMYWYRQDPGQGLRLIYYSQIVNDFQKGDIAEGYSVSREKKESFPLTVTSAQKNPTAFYLCASSIGQTGTGQETQYFGPGTRLLVL.

In this sample, this clonotype turned up a few times. The genes are TRBV28 and TRBJ2-7; maybe TRBD1 (6 bases). V was cut by 4 bases and J by 5 bases, with 15 bases left in between. The CDR3 contains 14 residues. Germline V gene lookup returns CDR1 MDHEN and CDR2 SYDVKM. In nucleotides, the CDR3 is TGTGCCAGCAGTTGGGGCAGGGGAATCGACGAGCAGTACTTC. Translation gives CASSWGRGIDEQYF. The variable domain in full, with the rest retrieved from reference TRBV28 and TRBJ2-7, is DVKVTQSSRYLVKRTGEKVFLECVQDMDHENMFWYRQDPGLGLRLIYFSYDVKMKEKGDIPEGYSVSREKKERFSLILESASTNQTSMYLCASSWGRGIDEQYFGPGTRLTVT.

V is TRBV29-1 and J is TRBJ1-4, with D possibly TRBD1 on 6 matching bases. There are 13 residues in the CDR3. Trimming left V 7 bases short and J 8 bases short, with 17 bases between. CDR1 and CDR2 from the germline V gene are SQVTM and ANQGSEA. CDR3: CSGALAQGEKLFF. In DNA form, the CDR3 reads TGCAGCGGTGCTTTAGCTCAGGGGGAAAAACTGTTTTTT.

V usage is TRBV6-5 and J usage is TRBJ1-2; D unresolved. Per germline, CDR1 MNHEY and CDR2 SVGAGI. This CDR3 region has 13 residues. Trimming stripped 6 bases from V and 8 bases from J, with 16 bases between. This CDR3 is CASRSGIQAGYTF. The DNA for the CDR3 is TGTGCCAGCAGGTCCGGGATCCAAGCCGGCTACACCTTC.

This clonotype came up many times. The chain joins TRBV19 to TRBJ1-5; possible D gene TRBD1, 5 bases. Germline V gene sequence: CDR1 LNHDA, CDR2 SQIVND (reference sequence). V gave up 9 bases and J gave up 0 bases, with 15 bases separating them. The CDR3 runs 15 residues. The CDR3 DNA reads TGTGCCAGCTCCCGCCCAGGGCGTAGCAATCAGCCCCAGCATTTT. Encoded protein: CASSRPGRSNQPQHF.

Ten or more counts support this clonotype. V gene TRBV14 combines with J gene TRBJ2-2, with D possibly being TRBD1 (6 bases). This CDR3 spans 16 amino acids. Per germline, CDR1 SGHDN and CDR2 FVKESK. V gave up 1 base and J gave up 2 bases, with 11 bases separating them. CDR3 sequence (DNA): TGTGCCAGCAGCCAAGCTGGACAGCTTAACACCGGGGAGCTGTTTTTT. It codes for CASSQAGQLNTGELFF. The entire variable domain, with the rest obtained from reference TRBV14 and TRBJ2-2, is as follows: EAGVTQFPSHSVIEKGQTVTLRCDPISGHDNLYWYRRVMGKEIKFLLHFVKESKQDESGMPNNRFLAERTGGTYSTLKVQPAELEDSGVYFCASSQAGQLNTGELFFGEGSRLTVL.

This clonotype was found many times. This chain connects TRBV10-3 to TRBJ1-1; D is possibly TRBD1 (5 bases). The CDR3 has 13 amino acids. Germline CDR1 is ENHRY and CDR2 is SYGVKD. Trimming shortened V by 11 bases and J by 1 base, and 14 bases separated the two germline ends. CDR3 residues: CAAVGTENTEAFF. The DNA for the CDR3 is TGTGCCGCCGTGGGGACCGAGAACACTGAAGCTTTCTTT.

This sequence joins TRBV12-3 or TRBV12-4 and TRBJ1-1, with 7 bases identical to TRBD1. V lost 8 bases to trimming and J lost 1 base; unmatched junction nucleotides: 7. The CDR3 totals 14 residues. The CDR3 DNA is TGTGCCAGCGTAATCGAGGGGGCGAACACTGAAGCTTTCTTT. Translated, it gives CASVIEGANTEAFF.

The rearrangement joins TRBV14 to TRBJ1-4; 8 bases agree with TRBD1. The CDR3 consists of 15 residues. Trimming at V came to 0 bases and at J to 8 bases, leaving 5 bases not matched to a gene. CDR1 is SGHDN, CDR2 FVKESK, per germline. In nucleotides, the CDR3 is TGTGCCAGCAGCCAAGATTCTGGACAGGGCGAAAAACTGTTTTTT. Translation gives CASSQDSGQGEKLFF.

This clonotype was counted between two and nine times. The CDR3: CSGCRGPGELFF. The CDR3 DNA reads as TGCAGCGGATGCAGGGGGCCCGGGGAGCTGTTTTTT. The V and J genes are TRBV29-1 and TRBJ2-2; 8 positions agree with TRBD1. Germline lookup yields CDR1 SQVTM and CDR2 ANQGSEA. The V and J ends lost 7 bases and 6 bases, in that order; junction bases with no gene match: 4. The CDR3 consists of 12 residues.

This clonotype was counted between two and nine times. The chain carries TRBV20-1 and TRBJ2-5; TRBD1 matches at 8 bases. Looked up from germline, CDR1 is DFQATT and CDR2 is SNEGSKA (reference sequence). V lost 1 base to trimming and J lost 4 bases; unmatched junction nucleotides: 17. The CDR3 is 18 amino acids. In DNA, the CDR3 is TGCAGTGCTAGAGTGGGCAGGGGGCTGGATGGCTTACTAGAGACCCAGTACTTC. This translates into CSARVGRGLDGLLETQYF.

The sample holds a few counts of this clonotype. The rearrangement joins TRBV19 to TRBJ1-1, with 7 nucleotides matching TRBD1. CDR3 size: 18 residues. From germline, CDR1 is LNHDA and CDR2 SQIVND (reference sequence). J gave up 7 bases and V 6 bases, and 23 bases lay outside the gene matches. The DNA of the CDR3 is TGTGCCAGTAGAGGGAGGCAGTCCGGCGGGACAGAGGGCCATGAAGCTTTCTTT. Protein sequence: CASRGRQSGGTEGHEAFF.

The gene calls are TRBV2 and TRBJ1-3; D gene ambiguous. The V gene's germline CDR1 is SNHLY and CDR2 FYNNEI. V lost 7 bases, J lost 3 bases, and 10 bases lay in between. The CDR3 spans 13 residues. The CDR3 protein is CASIPEIGNTIYF. In DNA, the CDR3 is TGTGCCAGCATTCCCGAGATTGGAAACACCATATATTTT. The whole variable domain, filled in from reference TRBV2 and TRBJ1-3, reads EPEVTQTPSHQVTQMGQEVILRCVPISNHLYFYWYRQILGQKVEFLVSFYNNEISEKSEIFDDQFSVERPDGSNFTLKIRSTKLEDSAMYFCASIPEIGNTIYFGEGSWLTVV.